A single sample is the source of the 19 T cell receptor beta chains below, sequenced in a study of naive and memory T cell subsets. Amplification of ligated cDNA took four PCR rounds with SP2 and nested alpha and beta constant primers. TCRdb re-called the 5' RACE reads with MiXCR, one entry per CDR3 protein. The table records 55,000 to 65,000 distinct CDR3 sequences, 8% to 9% of them present only once. TCR cDNA received a 3' ligated oligonucleotide that carried a UMI. The receptor set was obtained from a female donor in good health.

A few counts support this clonotype. The chain has TRBV6-5 and TRBJ2-2; 16 bases are a match to TRBD2. The J segment lost 7 bases and the V segment lost 2 bases, leaving 16 bases of the junction unmatched. CDR1 is MNHEY, CDR2 SVGAGI, per germline. The CDR3 totals 21 residues. The CDR3 sequence: CASSYPNGTSGGARVYGELFF. In DNA, the CDR3 is TGTGCCAGCAGTTACCCTAACGGGACTAGCGGGGGGGCTAGGGTATACGGGGAGCTGTTTTTT.

In its sample, this clonotype was seen many times. J is TRBJ2-5 and V is TRBV20-1; 7 nucleotides align to TRBD1. The CDR3 length is 15 residues. Germline CDR1 and CDR2: DFQATT and SNEGSKA (reference sequence). The junction had 15 bases not matched to a gene; V was cut back by 4 bases and J by 7 bases. The CDR3 nucleotides read TGCAGTGCTAACCGACAGGGCCGTAGTGTGCCGACCCAGTACTTC. Amino acid sequence: CSANRQGRSVPTQYF.

The sample holds many counts of this clonotype. This chain joins TRBV7-2 and TRBJ1-1; no definite D call. The CDR3 contains 13 residues. V lost 1 base and J 3 bases, leaving 6 bases between the germline ends. Looked up from germline, CDR1 is SGHTA and CDR2 is FQGNSA. This CDR3 is CASSLGVDTEAFF. For the CDR3, the DNA is TGTGCCAGCAGCTTAGGTGTAGACACTGAAGCTTTCTTT.

The chain recombines TRBV29-1 with TRBJ1-2; D uncertain. CDR1 SQVTM and CDR2 ANQGSEA come from the germline V gene. The CDR3 spans 12 residues. Trimming took off 4 bases at V and 6 bases at J, with 12 bases between the two ends. The CDR3: CSVGLGFDGYTF. In DNA form, the CDR3 reads TGCAGCGTTGGATTGGGATTTGATGGCTACACCTTC.

This clonotype was picked up a small number of times. This chain links TRBV15 with TRBJ2-7, with D possibly being TRBD2 (6 bases). The ends were cut back, 5 bases at V and 0 bases at J, with 17 bases in the middle. CDR1 and CDR2 from the germline V gene are LNHNV and YYDKDF (reference sequence). The CDR3 is 16 amino acids. CDR3 in amino acids: CATSRRVWRDSYEQYF. CDR3 nucleotides: TGTGCCACCAGCCGAAGGGTGTGGCGGGACTCCTACGAGCAGTACTTC.

This clonotype was picked up a small number of times. The V call is TRBV12-3 or TRBV12-4, the J call TRBJ2-4; D is unresolved. This CDR3 contains 14 residues. Trimming left V 5 bases short and J 0 bases short, with 8 bases between. CDR3 DNA: TGTGCCAGCAGTGTGGCGAGAGCCAAAAACATTCAGTACTTC. It translates to CASSVARAKNIQYF.

This chain connects TRBV7-9 to TRBJ2-1; D is undetermined. Germline lookup yields CDR1 SEHNR and CDR2 FQNEAQ (reference sequence). The V and J ends lost 7 bases and 10 bases respectively, with 17 bases between them. The CDR3 has 13 residues. The CDR3, as DNA: TGTGCCAGCATTGCCTCTGGGTCGGGCGAGCAGTTCTTC. Amino acid sequence: CASIASGSGEQFF.

This clonotype appeared a few times. The V call is TRBV10-3, the J call TRBJ1-1; the match to TRBD1 covers 7 bases. The CDR3 spans 18 residues. V lost 0 bases to trimming and J lost 0 bases; unmatched junction nucleotides: 10. The V gene's germline CDR1 is ENHRY and CDR2 SYGVKD. CDR3 nucleotide sequence: TGTGCCATCAGTGAGTCGCCCACGGGACAGAAAATGAACACTGAAGCTTTCTTT. Translating it yields CAISESPTGQKMNTEAFF.

This clonotype was detected only a few times. V gene TRBV29-1 combines with J gene TRBJ2-3; D remains ambiguous. V gave up 0 bases and J gave up 4 bases, with 17 bases separating them. This CDR3 spans 16 amino acids. The germline V gene encodes CDR1 SQVTM and CDR2 ANQGSEA. CDR3 nucleotide sequence: TGCAGCGTTGAAGATCTCGCAGGCCACGGAGCAGATACGCAGTATTTT. Its translation: CSVEDLAGHGADTQYF.

The rearrangement joins TRBV20-1 to TRBJ2-1; TRBD2 aligns across 8 bases. CDR3 length equals 14 residues. Looked up from germline, CDR1 is DFQATT and CDR2 is SNEGSKA (reference sequence). V lost 3 bases, J lost 7 bases, and 8 bases stayed unmatched. This CDR3 reads CSASIAGNWNEQFF. The CDR3 DNA reads TGCAGTGCTAGCATAGCGGGGAATTGGAATGAGCAGTTCTTC.

The chain recombines TRBV7-8 with TRBJ2-5; D possibly corresponds to TRBD2 (5 bases). Trimming left V 5 bases short and J 0 bases short, with 13 bases between. The CDR3 covers 15 residues. Germline V gene lookup returns CDR1 SGHVS and CDR2 FQNEAQ. The CDR3 loop is CASSRQLVYQETQYF. In nucleotides, the CDR3 is TGTGCCAGCAGCCGACAACTAGTTTACCAAGAGACCCAGTACTTC. The entire variable domain, with the rest obtained from reference TRBV7-8 and TRBJ2-5, is as follows: GAGVSQSPRYKVAKRGQDVALRCDPISGHVSLFWYQQALGQGPEFLTYFQNEAQLDKSGLPSDRFFAERPEGSVSTLKIQRTQQEDSAVYLCASSRQLVYQETQYFGPGTRLLVL.

This clonotype was detected only a few times. A read error may account for a junction end that differs from germline. The CDR3 protein is CASGLGQGSYNEQFF. The CDR3 coding sequence is TGTGCTAGTGGCTTGGGACAGGGGTCCTACAATGAGCAGTTCTTC. The chain uses TRBV12-5 and TRBJ2-1, with 10 bases fitting TRBD1. The CDR3 has 15 residues. Germline V gives CDR1 LGHNT, CDR2 FRNRAP.

J is TRBJ2-1 and V is TRBV7-2; 11 bases fit TRBD2. This CDR3 has 16 amino acids. The ends lost 5 bases at V and 6 bases at J; junction bases unmatched: 9. From germline, CDR1 is SGHTA and CDR2 FQGNSA. The CDR3 loop reads CASSPRPGTSGNEQFF. CDR3 DNA: TGTGCCAGCAGCCCCCGCCCCGGGACTAGCGGCAATGAGCAGTTCTTC.

The rearrangement uses TRBV4-1 and TRBJ2-5; 8 bases match TRBD2. Germline lookup yields CDR1 MGHRA and CDR2 YSYEKL. J gave up 3 bases and V 1 base, and 4 bases lay outside the gene matches. This CDR3 has 15 amino acids. DNA of the CDR3: TGCGCCAGCAGCCAAGTCTCGCGGGAGGAAGAGACCCAGTACTTC. Protein: CASSQVSREEETQYF.

There are a few counts of this clonotype. This rearrangement joins TRBV20-1 to TRBJ2-5; 8 bases agree with TRBD2. V lost 1 base, J lost 2 bases, and 9 bases stayed unmatched. This CDR3 is 16 amino acids long. Germline V gives CDR1 DFQATT, CDR2 SNEGSKA (reference sequence). CDR3 DNA sequence: TGCAGTGCTAGAGGAATAGCGGGGCCTCCACAAGAGACCCAGTACTTC. Its translation: CSARGIAGPPQETQYF.

The chain carries TRBV5-1 and TRBJ2-3, with 10 bases lining up with TRBD2. With V trimmed by 4 bases and J by 2 bases, 7 bases remained unmatched. The CDR3 contains 16 residues. Germline assignment: CDR1 SGHRS and CDR2 YFSETQ. CDR3 bases: TGCGCCAGCAGCCGAGAAGCGGGGGGGCCCACAGATACGCAGTATTTT. This encodes CASSREAGGPTDTQYF.

This clonotype was observed a few times. The chain recombines TRBV4-2 with TRBJ2-3, with a weak D call TRBD2 (6 bases). The ends were cut back, 1 base at V and 6 bases at J, with 11 bases in the middle. Germline V gene data show CDR1 as LGHNA and CDR2 as YNFKEQ. The CDR3 sequence is 14 residues long. For the CDR3, the DNA is TGTGCCAGCAGCCAAGGACTAGAGACTGATACGCAGTATTTT. Translating it yields CASSQGLETDTQYF.

This clonotype was found a few times. V is TRBV5-1 and J is TRBJ2-3; unclear D gene. V was pared by 0 bases and J by 6 bases, with 2 bases between. Germline CDR1 SGHRS, CDR2 YFSETQ. This CDR3 has 11 residues. In nucleotides, the CDR3 is TGCGCCAGCAGCTTGGAGGATACGCAGTATTTT. Translated: CASSLEDTQYF.

The gene calls are TRBV12-3 or TRBV12-4 and TRBJ1-2; no clear D gene. Trimming took 0 bases from V and 4 from J, leaving 18 bases between them. The CDR3 covers 17 residues. CDR3 coding DNA: TGTGCCAGCAGTTTAGCGTTCAGCTTCCGGAGGGCCTATGGCTACACCTTC. Translation gives CASSLAFSFRRAYGYTF.